This is a list of T cell receptor beta chains from one sample in a study of T cells in Graves' hyperthyroidism and ophthalmopathy. MiXCR, applied by TCRdb to the multiplex PCR reads, yields one record per CDR3 protein. The sample lists almost 600,000 distinct CDR3 sequences, about 45% seen once, with about 7.8% in the top ten. The sample was peripheral blood or thyroid tissue (not recorded which). The receptors here all came from a young woman with Graves' hyperthyroidism. Each CDR3 is given with its conserved first and last residue. A D gene is named only where the DNA matches it firmly. Clone size is stated in some rows and not others, as once, few, many or a class when expanded.

d_call	clone_size	v_call	j_call	cdr3_nt	cdr3_aa
-	many	TRBV7-9	TRBJ1-5	TGTGCCAGCAGCTTAGACAATCAGCCCCAGCATTTT	CASSLDNQPQHF
-	few	TRBV5-6	TRBJ2-2	TGTGCCAGCAGCTTGTCTTCCAGCGGGCGTTTCACCGGGGAGCTGTTTTTT	CASSLSSSGRFTGELFF
TRBD1	-	TRBV10-3	TRBJ1-1	TGTGCCATCAGTGAGTCGGATGGGACAGACCTGAACACTGAAGCTTTCTTT	CAISESDGTDLNTEAFF
TRBD1	-	TRBV13	TRBJ2-1	TGTGCCAGCAGCTTAGTTGGGACAGGGGGCGCGGTTGAGCAGTTCTTC	CASSLVGTGGAVEQFF
TRBD2	many	TRBV3-1	TRBJ2-5	TGTGCCAGCGGACTCAGGACTAGCGGGAGTATCCTAGGAGAGACCCAGTACTTC	CASGLRTSGSILGETQYF
-	many	TRBV5-1	TRBJ1-4	TGCGCCAGCAGCTTGCAGGGGACCTCAGGGGAAAAACTGTTTTTT	CASSLQGTSGEKLFF
-	many	TRBV5-8	TRBJ2-5	TGTGCCAGCAGCCTGGGGGGATTCCAAGAGACCCAGTACTTC	CASSLGGFQETQYF
-	many	TRBV6-5	TRBJ1-1	TGTGCCAGCAGTGGGTTGGACAAGGGGGCTTTCTTT	CASSGLDKGAFF
TRBD2	-	TRBV29-1	TRBJ2-7	TGCAGCGTTGAGGGACTAGCGGTTAACAATGAGCAGTACTTC	CSVEGLAVNNEQYF
TRBD2	-	TRBV7-8	TRBJ2-7	TGTGCCAGCACCCGGGGGGGAGGCGAGCAGTACTTC	CASTRGGGEQYF
TRBD2	-	TRBV29-1	TRBJ2-5	TGCAGCGTGGGAGGGCCGAGAGAGACCCAGTACTTC	CSVGGPRETQYF
-	-	TRBV6-4	TRBJ2-7	TGTGCCAGCAGTGACCTCGACAGGAGCTCCTACGAGCAGTACTTC	CASSDLDRSSYEQYF
-	many	TRBV7-2	TRBJ1-1	TGTGCCAGCAGCTTAGGTCCGTCGAACACTGAAGCTTTCTTT	CASSLGPSNTEAFF
-	-	TRBV11-2	TRBJ2-5	TGTGCCAGCACCAGTCGCTCCGGAGAGGCAGAGACCCAGTACTTC	CASTSRSGEAETQYF
TRBD2	-	TRBV2	TRBJ2-3	TGTGCCAGCGCCAGCGGGAGTGGCGCAGATACGCAGTATTTT	CASASGSGADTQYF
-	many	TRBV24-1	TRBJ2-3	TGTGCCACCAGTGACAACACAGATACGCAGTATTTT	CATSDNTDTQYF
-	-	TRBV10-3	TRBJ2-6	TGTGCCATCAGCCAATCGGGGGCCAACGTCCTGACTTTC	CAISQSGANVLTF
-	few	TRBV10-3	TRBJ1-1	TGTGCCATCAGTGAGGACCATCAGGCCGTCAACACTGAAGCTTTCTTT	CAISEDHQAVNTEAFF
-	-	TRBV24-1	TRBJ2-5	TGTGCCACTGGGGAAGGAGAGACCCAGTACTTC	CATGEGETQYF
-	few	TRBV5-4	TRBJ1-2	TGTGCCAGCAGCTTTTCTAACTATGGCTACACCTTC	CASSFSNYGYTF
-	-	TRBV29-1	TRBJ1-5	TGCAGCGTAGGAGGCAGGGTCAATCAGCCCCAGCATTTT	CSVGGRVNQPQHF
-	many	TRBV15	TRBJ2-5	TGTGCCACCAGCAGAGCAGAAGAGGACGTGGAGACCCAGTACTTC	CATSRAEEDVETQYF
-	once	TRBV12-3/TRBV12-4	TRBJ1-2	TGTGCCAGCAGTTTAGAGGCGGGGGCTATCTACACCTTC	CASSLEAGAIYTF
-	many	TRBV7-3	TRBJ2-2	TGTGCCAGCAGCTCCTTAAGTGGCGGGGAGCTGTTTTTT	CASSSLSGGELFF
-	many	TRBV29-1	TRBJ1-1	TGCAGCGTTGAAGTCCAGAACACTGAAGCTTTCTTT	CSVEVQNTEAFF
-	few	TRBV13	TRBJ2-6	TGTGCCACCCAGGGTCCGAGCTTCTCTGGGGCCAACGTCCTGACTTTC	CATQGPSFSGANVLTF
-	many	TRBV7-9	TRBJ1-1	TGTGCCAGCAGCTTAGCGGAAGGGGTTGGCACTGAAGCTTTCTTT	CASSLAEGVGTEAFF
TRBD2	-	TRBV5-6	TRBJ2-7	TGTGCCAGCAGCTTTTTTCCGACTAGCGGGAGAGAGGGGTCCTACGAGCAGTACTTC	CASSFFPTSGREGSYEQYF
-	-	TRBV29-1	TRBJ2-7	TGCAGCGTTGAAGGACACGAGCAGTACTTC	CSVEGHEQYF
-	-	TRBV20-1	TRBJ2-1	TGCAGTGCTAGAGTTAGCGGTAGGTCCTACAATGAGCAGTTCTTC	CSARVSGRSYNEQFF
-	many	TRBV12-5	TRBJ1-5	TGTGCTAGTGGTTTGGGTCGAGGCAATCAGCCCCAGCATTTT	CASGLGRGNQPQHF
TRBD1	once	TRBV7-2	TRBJ2-5	TGTGCCAGCAGTTACGGGACAGAGCAAGAGACCCAGTACTTC	CASSYGTEQETQYF
-	-	TRBV7-8	TRBJ2-1	TGTGCCAGCAGCCCCGCCAGGTTGGGGGGAGTTGGAAATGAGCAGTTCTTC	CASSPARLGGVGNEQFF
TRBD1	many	TRBV6-5	TRBJ1-1	TGTGCCAGCAGTTACTCAACCCACAGGGGAATGAACACTGAAGCTTTCTTT	CASSYSTHRGMNTEAFF
-	few	TRBV2	TRBJ2-1	TGTGCCTCGGGGGCCTACAATGAGCAGTTCTTC	CASGAYNEQFF
-	many	TRBV20-1	TRBJ1-2	TGCAGTGCTAGGAGGCAGGGAGACTATGGCTACACCTTC	CSARRQGDYGYTF
TRBD2	few	TRBV7-9	TRBJ2-7	TGTGCCAGCAGCTCCGCCGGACTAGCGGGGACCTACGAGCAGTACTTC	CASSSAGLAGTYEQYF